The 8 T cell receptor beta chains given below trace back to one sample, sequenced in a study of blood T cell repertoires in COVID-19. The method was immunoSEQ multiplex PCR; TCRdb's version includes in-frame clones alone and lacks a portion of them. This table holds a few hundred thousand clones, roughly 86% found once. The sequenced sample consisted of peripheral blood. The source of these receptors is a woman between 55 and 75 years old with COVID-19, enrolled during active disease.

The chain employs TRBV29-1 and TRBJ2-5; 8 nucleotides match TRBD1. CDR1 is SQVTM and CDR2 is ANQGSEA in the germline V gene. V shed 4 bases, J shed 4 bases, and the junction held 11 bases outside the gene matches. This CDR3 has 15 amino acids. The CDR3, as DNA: TGCAGCGTTGGATCCGCAGGGGGCGCGGGAGAGACCCAGTACTTC. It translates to CSVGSAGGAGETQYF.

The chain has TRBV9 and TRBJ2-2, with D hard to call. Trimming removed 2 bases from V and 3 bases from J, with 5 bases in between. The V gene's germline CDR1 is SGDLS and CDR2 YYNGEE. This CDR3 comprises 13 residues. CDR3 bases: TGTGCCAGCAGCGTCGGAGACACCGGGGAGCTGTTTTTT. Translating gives CASSVGDTGELFF.

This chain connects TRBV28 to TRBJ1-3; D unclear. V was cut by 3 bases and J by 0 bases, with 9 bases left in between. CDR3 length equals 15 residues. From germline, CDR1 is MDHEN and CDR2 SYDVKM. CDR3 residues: CASSFFRVSGNTIYF. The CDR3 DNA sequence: TGTGCCAGCAGTTTTTTCCGGGTCTCTGGAAACACCATATATTTT. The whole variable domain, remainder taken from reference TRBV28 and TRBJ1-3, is DVKVTQSSRYLVKRTGEKVFLECVQDMDHENMFWYRQDPGLGLRLIYFSYDVKMKEKGDIPEGYSVSREKKERFSLILESASTNQTSMYLCASSFFRVSGNTIYFGEGSWLTVV.

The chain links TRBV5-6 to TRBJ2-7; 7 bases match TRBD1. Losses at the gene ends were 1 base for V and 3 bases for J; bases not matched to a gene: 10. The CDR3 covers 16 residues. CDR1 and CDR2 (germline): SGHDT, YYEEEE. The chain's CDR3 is CASSLNRQGLRYEQYF. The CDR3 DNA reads TGTGCCAGCAGCTTGAACCGACAGGGCCTTCGCTACGAGCAGTACTTC.

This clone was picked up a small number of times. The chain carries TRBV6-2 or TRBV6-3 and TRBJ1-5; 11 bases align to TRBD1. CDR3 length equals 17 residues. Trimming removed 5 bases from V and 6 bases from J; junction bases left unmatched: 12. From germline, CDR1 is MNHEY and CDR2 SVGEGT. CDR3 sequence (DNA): TGTGCCAGCAGTACGGCCCGAGGACAGGGGGCTGCTCAGCCCCAGCATTTT. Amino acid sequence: CASSTARGQGAAQPQHF.

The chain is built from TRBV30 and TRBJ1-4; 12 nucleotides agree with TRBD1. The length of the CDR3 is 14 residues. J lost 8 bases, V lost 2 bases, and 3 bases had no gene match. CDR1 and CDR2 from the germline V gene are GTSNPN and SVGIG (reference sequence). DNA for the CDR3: TGTGCCTGGAGTCGGGACAGGGGGCGAGAAAAACTGTTTTTT. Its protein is CAWSRDRGREKLFF.

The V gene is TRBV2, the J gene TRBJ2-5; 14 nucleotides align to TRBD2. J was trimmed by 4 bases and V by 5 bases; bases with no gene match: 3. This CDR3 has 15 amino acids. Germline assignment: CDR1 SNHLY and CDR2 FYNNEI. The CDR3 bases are TGTGCCAGCAGTTCCGGGACTAGCGGGAGAGAGACCCAGTACTTC. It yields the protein CASSSGTSGRETQYF.

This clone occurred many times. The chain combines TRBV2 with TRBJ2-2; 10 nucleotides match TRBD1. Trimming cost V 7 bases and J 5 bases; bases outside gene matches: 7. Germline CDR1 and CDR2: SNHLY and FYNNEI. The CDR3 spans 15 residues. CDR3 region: CASNEDRGRTGELFF. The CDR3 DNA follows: TGTGCCAGCAACGAAGACAGGGGGCGGACCGGGGAGCTGTTTTTT.